What follows is one T cell receptor beta chain and its context. The antigen remains unidentified. The data belong to a study of siplizumab effects on memory and regulatory T cells. Data came from immunoSEQ multiplex PCR; TCRdb stores just in-frame clones and leaves some out. The sample has 90,000 to 110,000 clones, about 90% seen once. Broader study findings: An assignable phenotype, naive or memory, was missing from roughly 86-96% of proliferating CD4+ or CD8+ clones. Versus 25% to 30% in controls, the mappable alloreactive CD4+ clones averaged around 68% Treg-derived with siplizumab.

The sequenced sample consisted of Tregs sorted from blood. This sequence originates from a human donor in good health.

CDR3 in amino acids: CASSVSPRRDEQYF. The CDR3 bases are TGTGCCAGCAGCGTAAGTCCACGGAGGGACGAGCAGTACTTC. The chain recombines TRBV9 with TRBJ2-7; D possibly corresponds to TRBD2 (6 bases). The V gene's germline CDR1 is SGDLS and CDR2 YYNGEE. The length of the CDR3 is 14 residues. Trimming pared 1 base from V and 5 bases from J, leaving 13 bases between.